The source of this T cell receptor beta chain is a study of response to subunit inactivated influenza vaccine. TCRdb processed the RT-PCR reads anew with MiXCR; each CDR3 protein has one entry. The repertoire holds roughly 540,000 distinct CDR3 sequences, with under 25% as singletons. Germline V gives CDR1 MNHNS, CDR2 SASEGT. The CDR3 totals 14 residues. V trimming: 6 bases; J trimming: 8 bases; junction bases outside the gene matches: 10. These data were also reused for a study on T cells expressing NK-cell markers. As reported in that work: Beta-chain TCR cDNA was generated via 5'RACE template switching with UMIs. Sorted T-cell subsets CD3+CD56+NKG2C+, CD3+CD56+NKG2C- and CD3+CD56-NKG2C+ were TCR beta-sequenced. Of the CD8+ T cell pool in several donors, roughly 1.0-8% was accounted for by dominant NKG2C+ clonotypes. Also leading the CD3+CD56-NKG2C+ fraction in a handful of donors were these clonotypes. Expanded NKG2C+ T cell clones were not confirmed as HCMV-specific.

Here the sequenced sample was CD4+ T cells sorted from PBMCs, taken roughly 12 days after vaccination. V gene TRBV6-1 combines with J gene TRBJ2-4; 7 positions agree with TRBD2. The sequence was collected from a man in his fifties who received an inactivated influenza vaccine. This CDR3 is CASRPTGGVDIQYF. For the CDR3, the DNA is TGTGCCAGCAGACCTACTGGGGGGGTGGACATTCAGTACTTC.